A single sample gave rise to the 32 T cell receptor beta chains below, sequenced in a study of beta chain features in type 1 diabetes. Findings and limits, study-wide: Across all four CD4+ subsets, people with type 1 diabetes showed modestly shorter TCRB CDR3s.

Expressed TCRB transcripts were sequenced because the entire RNA isolate underwent reverse transcription. TCRdb's table, derived via immunoSEQ multiplex PCR, lists solely in-frame clones and lacks some. The sample lists a few hundred thousand clones, 15% to 20% occurring once. Antigens for these TCRs are unknown. What was sequenced was naive CD4+ T cells from blood. Receptors were obtained from a man between 25 and 39 years old with type 1 diabetes.

The chain links TRBV29-1 to TRBJ2-5; 9 bases are shared with TRBD1. J gave up 0 bases and V 6 bases, and 8 bases lay outside the gene matches. The CDR3 has 15 amino acids. Germline-derived CDR1 and CDR2 are SQVTM and ANQGSEA. The CDR3: CSVTQGTGNQETQYF. The CDR3 nucleotides are TGCAGCGTAACCCAGGGGACAGGGAACCAAGAGACCCAGTACTTC.

This clone came up a few times. This chain joins TRBV5-1 and TRBJ2-6, with TRBD2 matching 10 bases. In germline, CDR1 is SGHRS, CDR2 YFSETQ. The trim removed 4 bases at V and 2 bases at J, leaving 9 bases unmatched. The CDR3 consists of 18 residues. For the CDR3, the DNA is TGCGCCAGCAGCGTGGCTGCTAGCGGGAGCGCTGGGGCCAACGTCCTGACTTTC. Translated, it gives CASSVAASGSAGANVLTF.

V usage is TRBV30 and J usage is TRBJ2-2, with TRBD1 as a possible D gene (5 bases). The CDR3 is 16 residues long. Germline-derived CDR1 and CDR2 are GTSNPN and SVGIG (reference sequence). V was shortened by 4 bases and J by 4 bases, with 19 bases between the two germline ends. The CDR3 coding sequence is TGTGCCTGGACCCTTAAGGATAGTCAGGGCACCGGGGAGCTGTTTTTT. Protein sequence: CAWTLKDSQGTGELFF.

The chain has TRBV6-5 and TRBJ2-5; the D gene is possibly TRBD2 (5 bases). V was pared by 6 bases and J by 2 bases, with 13 bases between. Germline V gene data show CDR1 as MNHEY and CDR2 as SVGAGI. The CDR3 covers 14 residues. CDR3 residues: CASSPSGSQETQYF. For the CDR3, the DNA is TGTGCCAGCAGCCCGTCGGGATCTCAAGAGACCCAGTACTTC.

In its sample, this clone was seen a few times. This chain joins TRBV9 and TRBJ1-4; 9 bases line up with TRBD1. The V gene end was trimmed by 3 bases and the J gene end by 8 bases; junction bases not matched to a gene: 5. Germline lookup yields CDR1 SGDLS and CDR2 YYNGEE. The CDR3 consists of 14 residues. The CDR3 DNA is TGTGCCAGCAGCGCGGACAGGGGAAGGGAAAAACTGTTTTTT. This gives the protein CASSADRGREKLFF.

This clone was seen only a few times. The V call is TRBV14, the J call TRBJ2-7; TRBD2 is a possible D gene (6 bases). Germline V gives CDR1 SGHDN, CDR2 FVKESK. The CDR3 has 16 amino acids. V lost 0 bases and J lost 2, with 14 bases in between. The CDR3 DNA is TGTGCCAGCAGCCAAGACAGTCGGAGACTAGCCTACGAGCAGTACTTC. Encoded protein: CASSQDSRRLAYEQYF.

This chain uses TRBV30 with TRBJ2-2; D unresolved. The CDR3 sequence is 15 residues long. The V end was cut by 0 bases, the J end by 3 bases, with 11 bases between. Per germline, CDR1 GTSNPN and CDR2 SVGIG (reference sequence). The CDR3 DNA reads TGTGCCTGGAGTGTGTTTGATCGCGACACCGGGGAGCTGTTTTTT. As protein: CAWSVFDRDTGELFF.

This clone was counted only a few times. This chain joins TRBV2 and TRBJ2-5; TRBD1 is a possible D gene (5 bases). The CDR3 length is 14 residues. Trimming stripped 0 bases from V and 5 bases from J, with 10 bases between. Per the germline V gene, CDR1 is SNHLY and CDR2 is FYNNEI. The DNA for the CDR3 is TGTGCCAGCAGTGAAGCGGGGCAATCGGAGACCCAGTACTTC. It is translated as CASSEAGQSETQYF.

This clone has only a few counts. The chain employs TRBV29-1 and TRBJ2-5; D not certain. Germline V CDR1 and CDR2: SQVTM, ANQGSEA. Trimming shortened V by 4 bases and J by 5 bases, and 14 bases separated the two germline ends. The CDR3 is 13 amino acids. CDR3 amino acids: CSVAFRLSETQYF. The CDR3 DNA reads as TGCAGCGTTGCTTTTAGACTTTCGGAGACCCAGTACTTC.

A few counts support this clone. This chain links TRBV28 with TRBJ2-1; D is unresolved. Germline assignment: CDR1 MDHEN and CDR2 SYDVKM. The V end was cut by 5 bases, the J end by 4 bases, with 9 bases between. CDR3 length: 13 residues. The CDR3 DNA reads TGTGCCAGCAGTCCCCTCGGGTACAATGAGCAGTTCTTC. This encodes CASSPLGYNEQFF.

V gene TRBV2 combines with J gene TRBJ1-2, with D possibly matching TRBD1 (5 bases). Trimming left V 4 bases short and J 12 bases short, with 15 bases between. This CDR3 comprises 12 residues. Germline V CDR1 and CDR2: SNHLY, FYNNEI. The CDR3 DNA sequence: TGTGCCAGCAGTGCAGAAGGGGCTCGGGACACCTTC. Its protein is CASSAEGARDTF.

In this sample, this clone turned up a few times. The rearrangement links TRBV15 to TRBJ2-3, with D possibly matching TRBD2 (5 bases). The CDR3 runs 15 residues. Germline assignment: CDR1 LNHNV and CDR2 YYDKDF (reference sequence). V was pared by 0 bases and J by 4 bases, with 11 bases between. CDR3 DNA: TGTGCCACCAGCAGAGATCGGGGTTATGCAGATACGCAGTATTTT. The encoded protein is CATSRDRGYADTQYF.

This clone was found a few times. The chain recombines TRBV30 with TRBJ2-4; D is unclear. The germline CDR1 and CDR2 sequences are GTSNPN and SVGIG (reference sequence). CDR3 length equals 11 residues. The V end was cut by 1 base, the J end by 6 bases, with 4 bases between. In DNA form, the CDR3 reads TGTGCCTGGAGTGCGGGAAACATTCAGTACTTC. Translating gives CAWSAGNIQYF.

The chain uses TRBV4-1 and TRBJ2-3; 11 bases match TRBD1. This CDR3 comprises 17 residues. V lost 3 bases to trimming and J lost 4 bases; unmatched junction nucleotides: 9. CDR1 MGHRA and CDR2 YSYEKL come from the germline V gene. For the CDR3, the DNA is TGCGCCAGCAGCCAGGGTCGAAGGACAGGGGGCGCAGATACGCAGTATTTT. Its protein is CASSQGRRTGGADTQYF.

The V gene is TRBV9, the J gene TRBJ2-2, with D perhaps TRBD1 (5 bases). Germline V lookup: CDR1 SGDLS, CDR2 YYNGEE. The CDR3 is made up of 14 amino acids. The V end lost 7 bases, the J end lost 4 bases, and 14 bases lay between the germline ends. The CDR3 loop reads CASRVRQGTGELFF. As DNA, the CDR3 is TGTGCCAGCCGGGTGAGGCAGGGCACCGGGGAGCTGTTTTTT.

This chain uses TRBV7-9 with TRBJ2-5, with D uncertain. The CDR3 runs 14 residues. The V end was cut by 1 base, the J end by 1 base, with 7 bases between. The germline V gene encodes CDR1 SEHNR and CDR2 FQNEAQ (reference sequence). CDR3 bases: TGTGCCAGCAGCTTAGATGCAGTCCAAGAGACCCAGTACTTC. This sequence encodes CASSLDAVQETQYF.

V is TRBV30 and J is TRBJ2-3; 8 nucleotides match TRBD1. The CDR3 has 14 residues. CDR1 and CDR2 (germline): GTSNPN, SVGIG (reference sequence). Unmatched junction bases numbered 8, after V lost 4 bases and J lost 5 bases. The CDR3 loop reads CAWKPAGGLDTQYF. CDR3 nucleotides: TGTGCCTGGAAGCCGGCAGGGGGCTTAGATACGCAGTATTTT. The variable domain in full, completed from reference TRBV30 and TRBJ2-3, reads SQTIHQWPATLVQPVGSPLSLECTVEGTSNPNLYWYRQAAGRGLQLLFYSVGIGQISSEVPQNLSASRPQDRQFILSSKKLLLSDSGFYLCAWKPAGGLDTQYFGPGTRLTVL.

This clone was seen more than once but under ten times. The chain links TRBV5-1 to TRBJ1-5; no clear D gene. The CDR3 consists of 17 residues. V was trimmed by 3 bases and J by 0 bases, leaving 16 bases between them. Germline assignment: CDR1 SGHRS and CDR2 YFSETQ. In DNA, the CDR3 is TGCGCCAGCAGCTCTCACGGCCGTGTGGATAGCAATCAGCCCCAGCATTTT. It is translated as CASSSHGRVDSNQPQHF. The entire variable domain, with the rest obtained from reference TRBV5-1 and TRBJ1-5, is as follows: KAGVTQTPRYLIKTRGQQVTLSCSPISGHRSVSWYQQTPGQGLQFLFEYFSETQRNKGNFPGRFSGRQFSNSRSEMNVSTLELGDSALYLCASSSHGRVDSNQPQHFGDGTRLSIL.

About this clone: Additional DNA sequences in this sample encode the identical CDR3. V and J are TRBV9 and TRBJ2-1; D possibly uses TRBD1 or TRBD2 (5 bases each). Germline lookup yields CDR1 SGDLS and CDR2 YYNGEE. The CDR3 consists of 15 residues. Between the trimmed V and J ends, which lost 0 bases and 3 bases, there was a span of 10 bases. As DNA, the CDR3 is TGTGCCAGCAGCGTAGTATCAGGGAGCTACAATGAGCAGTTCTTC. The encoded protein is CASSVVSGSYNEQFF.

A few counts support this clone. The chain recombines TRBV30 with TRBJ2-5; 9 positions match TRBD1. The CDR3 sequence is 16 residues long. V gave up 3 bases and J gave up 4 bases; unmatched junction bases: 12. CDR1 GTSNPN and CDR2 SVGIG come from the germline V gene (reference sequence). The CDR3 is CAWREPGQGRRETQYF. The CDR3 nucleotides are TGTGCCTGGAGGGAACCGGGACAGGGTCGCAGAGAGACCCAGTACTTC.

The chain has TRBV7-9 and TRBJ2-7, with D possibly TRBD2 on 5 matching bases. This CDR3 spans 15 amino acids. Germline CDR1 SEHNR, CDR2 FQNEAQ (reference sequence). Trimming removed 3 bases at V and 0 bases at J, with 12 bases between. CDR3 bases: TGTGCCAGCAGCTTCGACGGGATCCTCTCCTACGAGCAGTACTTC. The encoded protein is CASSFDGILSYEQYF.

V is TRBV5-1 and J is TRBJ2-7, with 8 bases that match TRBD2. Germline V gene sequence: CDR1 SGHRS, CDR2 YFSETQ. The CDR3 is 13 residues long. Unmatched junction bases numbered 3, after V lost 4 bases and J lost 3 bases. CDR3 in amino acids: CASSKRGNYEQYF. The CDR3 nucleotides are TGCGCCAGCAGCAAGCGGGGGAACTACGAGCAGTACTTC. The whole variable domain, filled in from reference TRBV5-1 and TRBJ2-7, reads KAGVTQTPRYLIKTRGQQVTLSCSPISGHRSVSWYQQTPGQGLQFLFEYFSETQRNKGNFPGRFSGRQFSNSRSEMNVSTLELGDSALYLCASSKRGNYEQYFGPGTRLTVT.

The genes are TRBV30 and TRBJ2-7; unclear D gene. Looked up from germline, CDR1 is GTSNPN and CDR2 is SVGIG (reference sequence). This CDR3 comprises 14 residues. Deletions cut 2 bases from V and 0 bases from J, with 11 bases between. CDR3 loop: CAWSRLLSSYEQYF. In DNA form, the CDR3 reads TGTGCCTGGAGTCGATTACTGAGCTCCTACGAGCAGTACTTC.

The table lists this clone with a few counts. The gene calls are TRBV7-9 and TRBJ1-1, with TRBD1 as a possible D gene (5 bases). The CDR3 is made up of 12 amino acids. The V gene's germline CDR1 is SEHNR and CDR2 FQNEAQ (reference sequence). V was trimmed by 5 bases and J by 1 base, leaving 5 bases between them. The DNA of the CDR3 is TGTGCCAGCAGCCAGGGGAACACTGAAGCTTTCTTT. This encodes CASSQGNTEAFF. Variable domain in full (rest from reference TRBV7-9 and TRBJ1-1): DTGVSQNPRHKITKRGQNVTFRCDPISEHNRLYWYRQTLGQGPEFLTYFQNEAQLEKSRLLSDRFSAERPKGSFSTLEIQRTEQGDSAMYLCASSQGNTEAFFGQGTRLTVV.

This clone was seen a few times. The J gene is TRBJ2-3, the V gene TRBV6-1; maybe TRBD2 (6 bases). V was clipped by 4 bases and J by 2 bases, with 7 bases between them. The germline V gene has CDR1 MNHNS and CDR2 SASEGT. The CDR3 is 13 amino acids. The CDR3 reads CASSGGATDTQYF. DNA of the CDR3: TGTGCCAGCAGTGGCGGGGCCACAGATACGCAGTATTTT.

This clone showed up just a few times. The chain carries TRBV29-1 and TRBJ2-7; 9 bases match TRBD2. The V and J ends lost 4 bases and 4 bases, in that order; junction bases with no gene match: 5. The CDR3 is 13 amino acids. Germline CDR1 reads SQVTM; CDR2 reads ANQGSEA. The CDR3 coding sequence is TGCAGCGTTGTATCGACTAGCGGTTACGAGCAGTACTTC. Translated: CSVVSTSGYEQYF.

The chain employs TRBV27 and TRBJ1-4; no reliable D call. Trimming stripped 8 bases from V and 6 bases from J, with 16 bases between. Germline assignment: CDR1 MNHEY and CDR2 SMNVEV (reference sequence). CDR3 size: 14 residues. The CDR3 DNA reads as TGTGCCAGCTCCCGAGTCGCCCGGTATGAAAAACTGTTTTTT. Amino acid sequence: CASSRVARYEKLFF.

The chain employs TRBV11-2 and TRBJ1-2; D may be TRBD1 (6 bases). V was cut by 6 bases and J by 4 bases, with 15 bases left in between. From germline, CDR1 is SGHAT and CDR2 FQNNGV. This CDR3 contains 14 residues. CDR3 sequence reads: CASSPTGQTYGYTF. In nucleotides, the CDR3 is TGTGCCAGCAGTCCGACGGGACAAACCTATGGCTACACCTTC.

The rearrangement joins TRBV29-1 to TRBJ1-1, with no clear D. The CDR3 runs 12 residues. With 7 bases removed from V and 3 bases from J, the gap between germline ends came to 12 bases. CDR1 and CDR2 (germline): SQVTM, ANQGSEA. CDR3 loop: CSATYGDTEAFF. DNA for the CDR3: TGCAGCGCTACCTACGGGGACACTGAAGCTTTCTTT.

This clone came up a few times. The chain links TRBV28 to TRBJ2-1, with no clear D. The CDR3 covers 13 residues. The germline V gene encodes CDR1 MDHEN and CDR2 SYDVKM. Trimming removed 3 bases from V and 6 bases from J, with 9 bases in between. For the CDR3, the DNA is TGTGCCAGCAGTTTTAAAGGTTCCAATGAGCAGTTCTTC. Protein product: CASSFKGSNEQFF.

V gene TRBV7-2 combines with J gene TRBJ2-7; 9 nucleotides line up with TRBD1. J lost 4 bases, V lost 6 bases, and 1 base had no gene match. This CDR3 spans 12 amino acids. Germline V CDR1 and CDR2: SGHTA, FQGNSA. The CDR3 nucleotides are TGTGCCAGCAGAGGACAGGGGTACGAGCAGTACTTC. Its protein is CASRGQGYEQYF.

The chain combines TRBV7-2 with TRBJ1-4; D uncertain. The V end lost 3 bases, the J end lost 2 bases, and 7 bases lay between the germline ends. Germline V gives CDR1 SGHTA, CDR2 FQGNSA. The CDR3 runs to 14 residues. The CDR3 DNA is TGTGCCAGCAGCTTGTCCGCCACTAATGAAAAACTGTTTTTT. Protein product: CASSLSATNEKLFF. Supplemented by reference TRBV7-2 and TRBJ1-4, the full variable domain reads GAGVSQSPSNKVTEKGKDVELRCDPISGHTALYWYRQSLGQGLEFLIYFQGNSAPDKSGLPSDRFSAERTGGSVSTLTIQRTQQEDSAVYLCASSLSATNEKLFFGSGTQLSVL.